This TCR beta chain was profiled in a study of blood T cells in healthy people across ages. Then a second PCR, running roughly 7 to 11 cycles, was carried out with a sample-barcoded 5' primer and a J-beta primer mix. One entry per CDR3 protein results from TCRdb running MiXCR on the 5' RACE reads. The sample lists around 1,800,000 distinct CDR3 sequences, 35% to 50% occurring once. The CDR3 totals 16 residues. V lost 0 bases and J 0 bases, leaving 12 bases between the germline ends. Germline lookup yields CDR1 DFQATT and CDR2 SNEGSKA (reference sequence). This clonotype originated in a human donor in good health. The material sequenced was blood. The chain links TRBV20-1 to TRBJ2-1; D perhaps matches TRBD1 (5 bases). CDR3 sequence reads: CSARELRGSSYNEQFF. For the CDR3, the DNA is TGCAGTGCTAGAGAGCTAAGGGGCTCCTCCTACAATGAGCAGTTCTTC.